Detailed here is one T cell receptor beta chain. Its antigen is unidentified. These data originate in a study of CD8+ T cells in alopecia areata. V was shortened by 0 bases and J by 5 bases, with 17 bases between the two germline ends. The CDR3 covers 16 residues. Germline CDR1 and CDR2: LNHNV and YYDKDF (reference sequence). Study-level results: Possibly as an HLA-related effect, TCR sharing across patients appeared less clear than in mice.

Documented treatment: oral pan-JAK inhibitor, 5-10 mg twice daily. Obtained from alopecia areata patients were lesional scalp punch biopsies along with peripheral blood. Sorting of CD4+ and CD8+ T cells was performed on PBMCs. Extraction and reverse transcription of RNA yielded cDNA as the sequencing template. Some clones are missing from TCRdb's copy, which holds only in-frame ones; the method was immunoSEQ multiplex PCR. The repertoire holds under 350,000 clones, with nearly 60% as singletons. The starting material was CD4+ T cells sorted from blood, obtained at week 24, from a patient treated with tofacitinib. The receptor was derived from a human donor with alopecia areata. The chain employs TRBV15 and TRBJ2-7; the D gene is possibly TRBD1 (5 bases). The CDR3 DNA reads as TGTGCCACCAGCAGAGAATTAGGGGCTGTTTTTGACGAGCAGTACTTC. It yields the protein CATSRELGAVFDEQYF.